The 32 T cell receptor beta chains below come from one sample, sequenced in a study of vaccination and CD4 T cells after COVID-19 (dated by TCRdb to between 2020 and 2023). Explained via the paper, the treatment or condition label denotes: roughly 11-day PBMC culture with coronavirus spike peptide pools or control peptides (ViraFEST assay). Library generation was performed with PCR. Sequencing used an Illumina iSeq 100. TCR sequencing of DNA from cultured CD4+ T cells used the Oncomine TCR Beta short-read assay at the Johns Hopkins FTIC core. TCRdb's own reprocessing of the public reads used fastp at Q25 and MiXCR and kept productive beta chains. All rows with the same CDR3 protein become a single entry with the most common DNA and genes. Counted in this sample were about 10,000 distinct CDR3 sequences; around 62% of them appeared once. Under 35% of the sample is taken by the ten largest. Their specific antigens are unknown.

Sequencing input: CD4+ T cells from blood, cultured in vitro. The receptors come from a human donor who had recovered from COVID-19.

The rearrangement joins TRBV20-1 to TRBJ2-1, with D tentatively TRBD1 (5 bases). Germline-derived CDR1 and CDR2 are DFQATT and SNEGSKA (reference sequence). The ends were cut back, 1 base at V and 12 bases at J, with 10 bases in the middle. This CDR3 region has 11 residues. The CDR3, as DNA: TGCAGTGCTAGAGTAGACAGACTGCAGTTCTTC. It yields the protein CSARVDRLQFF.

This clonotype was picked up a small number of times. The V gene is TRBV27, the J gene TRBJ2-7; D is perhaps TRBD1 (6 bases). V lost 5 bases to trimming and J lost 1 base, with 15 bases between them. The CDR3 has 15 residues. CDR1 MNHEY and CDR2 SMNVEV come from the germline V gene (reference sequence). In DNA form, the CDR3 reads TGTGCCAGCAGTCCTCGACAGGACCTATCCTACGAGCAGTACTTC. Translation gives CASSPRQDLSYEQYF.

This clonotype has just a few counts. This sequence joins TRBV6-5 and TRBJ1-6; possible D gene TRBD1, 5 bases. The ends were cut back, 4 bases at V and 8 bases at J, with 15 bases in the middle. The CDR3 sequence is 15 residues long. Germline values: CDR1 MNHEY, CDR2 SVGAGI. The CDR3 nucleotides are TGTGCCAGCAGTTCCGGGACTCTAGGGCATTCACCCCTCCACTTT. As protein: CASSSGTLGHSPLHF.

A few counts support this clonotype. The rearrangement links TRBV7-9 to TRBJ2-5; the D gene is possibly TRBD2 (5 bases). Germline V gene data show CDR1 as SEHNR and CDR2 as FQNEAQ (reference sequence). CDR3 length: 13 amino acids. Trimming stripped 5 bases from V and 1 base from J, with 8 bases between. The CDR3 protein is CASSPSGQETQYF. In nucleotides, the CDR3 is TGTGCCAGCAGCCCAAGCGGCCAAGAGACCCAGTACTTC.

Notes on this clonotype: No DNA is shown, since the ends of the CDR3 on it are uncertain; the CDR3 is the one TCRdb lists. This rearrangement joins TRBV12-3 or TRBV12-4 to TRBJ2-7; TRBD1 reflects the table's D call only, with no check against the DNA. The CDR3 is 24 amino acids long, termini counted. This CDR3 reads CASTNQTSMYLCASQEGTRGEQYF.

This clonotype has only a few counts. The J gene is TRBJ2-3, the V gene TRBV6-4, with 8 positions matching TRBD1. Germline lookup yields CDR1 MRHNA and CDR2 SNTAGT. This CDR3 comprises 14 residues. V gave up 5 bases and J gave up 6 bases; unmatched junction bases: 7. CDR3 in amino acids: CASSMDRVHDTQYF. The CDR3 nucleotides read TGTGCCAGCAGTATGGACAGGGTGCATGATACGCAGTATTTT.

The rearrangement joins TRBV4-2 to TRBJ2-1; D unresolved. The CDR3 length is 14 residues. V lost 4 bases and J 4 bases, leaving 11 bases between the germline ends. In germline, CDR1 is LGHNA, CDR2 YNFKEQ. The CDR3, as DNA: TGTGCCAGCAGCCCCCGGACGAGGTACAATGAGCAGTTCTTC. It encodes CASSPRTRYNEQFF.

V is TRBV4-2 and J is TRBJ2-7; 8 bases agree with TRBD2. V lost 0 bases and J lost 0; bases outside the gene matches: 1. This CDR3 has 15 residues. Germline V gene data show CDR1 as LGHNA and CDR2 as YNFKEQ. The CDR3 nucleotides are TGTGCCAGCAGCCAAGAAAGCGGGAGCTCCTACGAGCAGTACTTC. This gives the protein CASSQESGSSYEQYF.

The chain employs TRBV6-5 and TRBJ1-1, with D possibly TRBD1 on 5 matching bases. Germline V gene lookup returns CDR1 MNHEY and CDR2 SVGAGI. CDR3 length equals 16 residues. V dropped 0 bases and J dropped 4 bases, with 15 bases sitting between them. The DNA of the CDR3 is TGTGCCAGCAGTTACTCGTCGGGGTTTGGGGGCACTGAAGCTTTCTTT. It translates to CASSYSSGFGGTEAFF.

This clonotype occurred a few times. The V call is TRBV20-1, the J call TRBJ2-3; 8 nucleotides line up with TRBD1. Per germline, CDR1 DFQATT and CDR2 SNEGSKA (reference sequence). The trim removed 6 bases at V and 4 bases at J, leaving 9 bases unmatched. CDR3 length: 14 amino acids. CDR3: CSASGQGGPDTQYF. CDR3 DNA: TGCAGTGCAAGCGGACAGGGTGGCCCAGATACGCAGTATTTT.

The chain carries TRBV27 and TRBJ1-2; TRBD1 matches at 8 bases. There are 14 residues in the CDR3. Germline values: CDR1 MNHEY, CDR2 SMNVEV (reference sequence). Germline trimming cut 5 bases from V and 2 bases from J; bases unmatched to any gene: 4. CDR3 sequence: CASSAGQGNYGYTF. CDR3 in DNA: TGTGCCAGCAGTGCCGGACAGGGAAACTATGGCTACACCTTC.

This clonotype has more than one count but fewer than ten. This chain connects TRBV20-1 to TRBJ1-5, with unresolved D. The CDR3 is 13 residues long. V gave up 5 bases and J gave up 3 bases, with 11 bases separating them. Germline values: CDR1 DFQATT, CDR2 SNEGSKA (reference sequence). This CDR3 reads CSAAGLTNQPQHF. CDR3 coding DNA: TGCAGTGCTGCTGGACTGACCAATCAGCCCCAGCATTTT.

This chain uses TRBV2 with TRBJ1-1; 7 bases line up with TRBD1. This CDR3 contains 14 residues. Germline CDR1 is SNHLY and CDR2 is FYNNEI. The trim removed 4 bases at V and 4 bases at J, leaving 6 bases unmatched. The CDR3 nucleotides read TGTGCCAGCAGTGGACAGGGCTGGGCCACTGAAGCTTTCTTT. It yields the protein CASSGQGWATEAFF.

This chain connects TRBV7-2 to TRBJ1-6, with 7 bases matching TRBD1. The CDR3 is 14 amino acids. Losses at the gene ends were 6 bases for V and 13 bases for J; bases not matched to a gene: 12. CDR1 SGHTA and CDR2 FQGNSA come from the germline V gene. CDR3 in amino acids: CASSPGTDKNPLHF. The CDR3 DNA reads as TGTGCCAGCAGTCCAGGGACAGACAAGAATCCCCTCCACTTT.

The gene calls are TRBV5-1 and TRBJ2-1; 7 positions agree with TRBD1. The CDR3 runs 15 residues. Germline V lookup: CDR1 SGHRS, CDR2 YFSETQ. J was trimmed by 4 bases and V by 2 bases; bases with no gene match: 6. The chain's CDR3 is CASSFKGGAYNEQFF. In nucleotides, the CDR3 is TGCGCCAGCAGCTTTAAAGGGGGCGCTTACAATGAGCAGTTCTTC.

This clonotype has only a few counts. The chain carries TRBV6-2 or TRBV6-3 and TRBJ1-1; 10 nucleotides align to TRBD1. This CDR3 has 18 residues. Trimming at V came to 3 bases and at J to 3 bases, leaving 13 bases not matched to a gene. Germline lookup yields CDR1 MNHEY and CDR2 SVGEGT. This chain's CDR3 is CASSYSPGQGKLYTEAFF. Here the CDR3 DNA reads TGTGCCAGCAGTTATTCACCGGGACAGGGGAAACTATACACTGAAGCTTTCTTT.

The V and J genes are TRBV24-1 and TRBJ2-7; 7 bases are shared with TRBD1. The V segment lost 4 bases and the J segment 12 bases; nucleotides outside the gene matches: 20. CDR3 length: 16 amino acids. Germline loops: CDR1 KGHDR, CDR2 SFDVKD. The CDR3 DNA follows: TGTGCCACCAGTGACCTGGACAGGCCTAAAGCCCCCCCGGTGTACTTC. Translated: CATSDLDRPKAPPVYF.

The J gene is TRBJ2-1, the V gene TRBV7-2; D is unclear. Looked up from germline, CDR1 is SGHTA and CDR2 is FQGNSA. V lost 8 bases and J 6 bases, leaving 14 bases between the germline ends. The CDR3 totals 13 residues. CDR3 amino acids: CASPSRAPNEQFF. The CDR3 region has the DNA TGTGCCAGCCCCTCACGGGCCCCCAATGAGCAGTTCTTC.

This chain connects TRBV9 to TRBJ2-7; D uncertain. The CDR3 sequence is 15 residues long. CDR1 is SGDLS and CDR2 is YYNGEE in the germline V gene. Trimming took 2 bases from V and 1 from J, leaving 13 bases between them. The CDR3, as DNA: TGTGCCAGCAGCGTCGGAGTCGTTGGGTCCTACGAGCAGTACTTC. This gives the protein CASSVGVVGSYEQYF.

In this sample, this clonotype turned up a few times. The gene calls are TRBV20-1 and TRBJ2-7; the match to TRBD1 covers 8 bases. In germline, CDR1 is DFQATT, CDR2 SNEGSKA (reference sequence). The J segment lost 3 bases and the V segment lost 4 bases, leaving 11 bases of the junction unmatched. The CDR3 totals 15 residues. CDR3 DNA sequence: TGCAGTGCTATATCCCCCGAGGACAGGGACTACGAGCAGTACTTC. Amino acids: CSAISPEDRDYEQYF.

This clonotype occurred a few times. The CDR3 DNA reads as TGTGCCAGCAGCTTATCCGGGACAGGGTCGAATGAGCAGTTCTTC. It translates to CASSLSGTGSNEQFF. The chain links TRBV7-9 to TRBJ2-1, with TRBD1 identical over 9 bases. The CDR3 contains 15 residues. V trimming: 2 bases; J trimming: 7 bases; junction bases outside the gene matches: 6. Looked up from germline, CDR1 is SEHNR and CDR2 is FQNEAQ (reference sequence).

In nucleotides, the CDR3 is TGCAGTGCGGTGAGGGGTAGGGACCAGCCCCAGCATTTT. Protein sequence: CSAVRGRDQPQHF. The rearrangement uses TRBV20-1 and TRBJ1-5, with D perhaps TRBD1 (5 bases). From germline, CDR1 is DFQATT and CDR2 SNEGSKA (reference sequence). The length of the CDR3 is 13 residues. The ends were cut back, 6 bases at V and 7 bases at J, with 16 bases in the middle.

This clonotype was recorded only once. The V call is TRBV6-5, the J call TRBJ1-1; D is undetermined. The CDR3 contains 13 residues. V dropped 2 bases and J dropped 5 bases, with 9 bases sitting between them. Germline CDR1 reads MNHEY; CDR2 reads SVGAGI. For the CDR3, the DNA is TGTGCCAGCAGTTACGCACGAGAGACTGAAGCTTTCTTT. Its protein is CASSYARETEAFF.

This clonotype was observed a handful of times. The chain has TRBV28 and TRBJ1-2; 8 bases fit TRBD1. The CDR3 sequence is 16 residues long. After removal of 3 bases from V and 4 bases from J, the junction contained 10 bases not matched to a gene. CDR1 MDHEN and CDR2 SYDVKM come from the germline V gene. In DNA, the CDR3 is TGTGCCAGCAGTTTGACAGGGGCAAACTCCCTCTATGGCTACACCTTC. Protein product: CASSLTGANSLYGYTF.

This rearrangement joins TRBV25-1 to TRBJ2-1; TRBD2 matches 7 bases. The CDR3 totals 15 residues. The V and J ends lost 2 bases and 7 bases, in that order; junction bases with no gene match: 8. Germline values: CDR1 MGHDK, CDR2 SYGVNS. The CDR3 sequence is CASSEGGEWGNEQFF. The CDR3 region has the DNA TGTGCCAGCAGTGAAGGGGGGGAGTGGGGGAATGAGCAGTTCTTC.

The chain is built from TRBV20-1 and TRBJ2-1; 9 bases line up with TRBD1. The CDR3 has 16 residues. With V trimmed by 0 bases and J by 1 base, 4 bases remained unmatched. Germline CDR1 is DFQATT and CDR2 is SNEGSKA (reference sequence). The CDR3 reads CSARDYGQGSYNEQFF. CDR3 in DNA: TGCAGTGCTAGAGATTACGGACAGGGGTCCTACAATGAGCAGTTCTTC.

V gene TRBV7-2 combines with J gene TRBJ2-3; D remains ambiguous. V was pared by 5 bases and J by 2 bases, with 5 bases between. The germline V gene encodes CDR1 SGHTA and CDR2 FQGNSA. CDR3 length equals 12 residues. The CDR3 sequence is CASSPVTDTQYF. The CDR3 DNA reads TGTGCCAGCAGCCCCGTCACAGATACGCAGTATTTT.

This chain joins TRBV7-2 and TRBJ2-2, with 7 bases matching TRBD1. This CDR3 region has 14 residues. Trimming at V came to 7 bases and at J to 5 bases, leaving 7 bases not matched to a gene. From germline, CDR1 is SGHTA and CDR2 FQGNSA. This chain's CDR3 is CASTTGEITGELFF. The CDR3, as DNA: TGTGCCAGCACCACAGGGGAGATAACCGGGGAGCTGTTTTTT.

This chain connects TRBV27 to TRBJ1-2; D gene uncertain. V was clipped by 4 bases and J by 3 bases, with 12 bases between them. Germline V CDR1 and CDR2: MNHEY, SMNVEV (reference sequence). The CDR3 has 14 residues. CDR3 loop: CASSSLRADYGYTF. The DNA of the CDR3 is TGTGCCAGCAGTTCTCTCCGGGCAGACTATGGCTACACCTTC.

The V call is TRBV20-1, the J call TRBJ2-7; a possible D gene is TRBD1 (6 bases). Germline assignment: CDR1 DFQATT and CDR2 SNEGSKA (reference sequence). With 2 bases removed from V and 3 bases from J, the gap between germline ends came to 20 bases. The CDR3 has 16 residues. CDR3 DNA: TGCAGTGCTAGACGGGAATGGGGGCTCCCAAACTACGAGCAGTACTTC. This gives the protein CSARREWGLPNYEQYF.

CDR3: CAILTGGNIQYF. CDR3 bases: TGTGCCATCCTCACGGGGGGAAACATTCAGTACTTC. The rearrangement links TRBV7-2 to TRBJ2-4, with 7 bases matching TRBD2. Germline lookup yields CDR1 SGHTA and CDR2 FQGNSA. This CDR3 has 12 residues. V lost 10 bases to trimming and J lost 6 bases; unmatched junction nucleotides: 6.

V and J are TRBV11-2 and TRBJ2-7, with 10 nucleotides matching TRBD2. After removal of 3 bases from V and 6 bases from J, the junction contained 11 bases not matched to a gene. This CDR3 contains 16 residues. CDR1 is SGHAT, CDR2 FQNNGV, per germline. CDR3 DNA: TGTGCCAGCAGCTTTCTTAGTCTAGCGGGAGCTCGCGAGCAGTACTTC. Translated: CASSFLSLAGAREQYF.